A selection of T cell receptor beta chains follows, all from one sample in a study of Graves' ophthalmopathy and Graves' hyperthyroidism. TCRdb recomputed calls from the multiplex PCR reads with MiXCR, one row per CDR3 protein. The sample lists hundreds of thousands of distinct CDR3 sequences; more than 40% were seen once. The material sequenced was peripheral blood. The receptors come from an adult man with Graves' ophthalmopathy. Both conserved end residues are trimmed from each CDR3. Each record gives: V gene, CDR3 protein.

>TRBV5-1
ASSVRTGIAPRNTGELF
>TRBV6-6
ASTLGAGGYGYT
>TRBV4-2
ASSQGTDRGTYEQY
>TRBV7-9
ASSLGGPMQETQY
>TRBV6-6
ACTGALNQPQH
>TRBV4-1
ASSQDGTGNQPQH
>TRBV29-1
SAGGVAGEKLF
>TRBV29-1
SVAPRVGTYEETQY
>TRBV6-5
ASGFNRDTQY
>TRBV19
ASSIREPTEAF
>TRBV7-2
ASSSPSGGPGYGYT
>TRBV29-1
SALGGQPNEKLF
>TRBV25-1
ASSLRTSNYGYT
>TRBV20-1
SAPTRALHQETQY
>TRBV6-1
ASSHLRIGELF
>TRBV7-6
ASSSWDPRSGNTIY